Sequencing of this TCR beta chain was carried out in a study of metastatic and nonmetastatic thyroid tumors. CDR1 and CDR2 (germline): GTSNPN, SVGIG (reference sequence). The CDR3 spans 14 residues. Trimming left V 2 bases short and J 9 bases short, with 14 bases between. Per the study methods: The study took CDR3 differences across clinicopathological groups and made a distant-metastasis classifier for papillary thyroid cancer from them. Using MiXCR, TCRdb re-called clones from the PCR reads. The V and J calls and clone size come from TCRdb's table, not from the authors' own analysis. Of 60,000 or so clones in the sample, about 4% were seen once. None of the patients had undergone any treatment ahead of thyroid surgery. This clone was seen many times.

Sample: blood. This sequence joins TRBV30 and TRBJ1-6; D is possibly TRBD1 (5 bases). This sequence was found in a female donor with papillary thyroid cancer or a benign thyroid nodule (not recorded which). Some clones in this sample may be carry-over from other donors' samples. CDR3 nucleotide sequence: TGTGCCTGGAGTAGCCTAGGGGCGGGTTCACCCCTCCACTTT. Translation gives CAWSSLGAGSPLHF.